A selection of T cell receptor beta chains follows, all from one sample in a study of T cell changes during pregnancy in multiple sclerosis. Method: immunoSEQ multiplex PCR; TCRdb's copy keeps in-frame clones and lacks some. The table lists under 120,000 clones, approximately 90% of them singletons. Sequences were derived from peripheral blood, sampled after pregnancy. These receptors came from a female donor with multiple sclerosis, enrolled in a pregnancy study. CDR3s include the opening cysteine and the closing phenylalanine or tryptophan. A D gene is named only where the DNA matches it firmly. Only some rows state a clone size, as once, few, many or a class for expanded clones.

-	TRBV9	TRBJ1-1	-	TGTGCCAGCAGCGTAGCTACAGGGCGGCTGACTGAAGCTTTCTTT	CASSVATGRLTEAFF
-	TRBV9	TRBJ2-6	-	TGTGCCAGCAGCGGGGTCAGGGGGGACTCTGGGGCCAACGTCCTGACTTTC	CASSGVRGDSGANVLTF
-	TRBV23-1	TRBJ1-2	-	TGCGCCAGCAGTCCCCCCCGCGGGAACTATGGCTACACCTTC	CASSPPRGNYGYTF
TRBD1	TRBV27	TRBJ1-6	-	TGTGCCAGCAGTTTTTCGGGACAGTATAATTCACCCCTCCACTTT	CASSFSGQYNSPLHF
TRBD2	TRBV7-9	TRBJ2-1	-	TGTGCCAGCAGCCCCCTTGGTGGGGGGGATTCCAATGAGCAGTTCTTC	CASSPLGGGDSNEQFF
-	TRBV5-5	TRBJ1-1	-	TGTGCCAGCAGCTTCCAGGTGAACACTGAAGCTTTCTTT	CASSFQVNTEAFF
-	TRBV19	TRBJ1-1	-	TGTGCCAGTAGTATGATAGGAGACACTGAAGCTTTCTTT	CASSMIGDTEAFF
TRBD1	TRBV9	TRBJ1-1	-	TGTGCCAGCAGCGTAGGACAGGGGGCGGATGAAGCTTTCTTT	CASSVGQGADEAFF
-	TRBV5-6	TRBJ1-2	-	TGTGCCAGCAGCCCGAGGATCATCTATGGCTACACCTTC	CASSPRIIYGYTF
TRBD2	TRBV5-6	TRBJ2-7	once	TGTGCCAGCAGAAACCTGGCGGGGGGGCATGAGCAGTACTTC	CASRNLAGGHEQYF
-	TRBV7-6	TRBJ2-3	once	TGTGCCAGCAGCTCCCGGTTAACAGATACGCAGTATTTT	CASSSRLTDTQYF
-	TRBV11-3	TRBJ1-1	-	TGTGCCAGCAGCTTAGGCGGTGCGAACACTGAAGCTTTCTTT	CASSLGGANTEAFF
-	TRBV6-5	TRBJ1-1	-	TGTGCCAGCAGTTACTCGACAGTCTACACTGAAGCTTTCTTT	CASSYSTVYTEAFF
-	TRBV6-5	TRBJ2-1	-	TGTGCCAGCAGGCCAGGGGCGGGCTCCTACAATGAGCAGTTCTTC	CASRPGAGSYNEQFF
-	TRBV29-1	TRBJ1-2	once	TGCAGCGTTGAAATCATGGACAGCGCCCTCCGTGGCTATGGCTACACCTTC	CSVEIMDSALRGYGYTF
TRBD1	TRBV15	TRBJ2-7	-	TGTGCCACCAGCAGATTGGGTGGACAGGCGGTCGAGCAGTACTTC	CATSRLGGQAVEQYF
TRBD1	TRBV5-4	TRBJ1-3	-	TGTGCCAGCAGCGACTTGGCAGGGGGCGCATCTGGAAACACCATATATTTT	CASSDLAGGASGNTIYF
-	TRBV7-9	TRBJ2-1	-	TGTGCCACCCCAACCAGGGTAGGTACCTACAATGAGCAGTTCTTC	CATPTRVGTYNEQFF
TRBD1	TRBV5-1	TRBJ2-7	-	TGCGCCAGCAGCTCCGGGACAGGGTTCGACGAGCAGTACTTC	CASSSGTGFDEQYF
-	TRBV18	TRBJ2-3	-	TGTGCCAGCTCACCTGTCGGAGGGGACCATACGCAGTATTTT	CASSPVGGDHTQYF
-	TRBV5-6	TRBJ1-4	-	TGTGCCAGCAGCTTGCGGCAGGCAACTAATGAAAAACTGTTTTTT	CASSLRQATNEKLFF
TRBD1	TRBV5-4	TRBJ1-5	-	TGTGCCAGCAGCTTGGCAGGGGGCGATCAGCCCCAGCATTTT	CASSLAGGDQPQHF
-	TRBV7-9	TRBJ2-6	-	TGTGCCAGCAGCCCCCCCCTCGGGGCCAACGTCCTGACTTTC	CASSPPLGANVLTF
TRBD2	TRBV6-1	TRBJ2-1	few	TGTGCCAGCACCCGACTAGCGGGGGCCGCCAATGAGCAGTTCTTC	CASTRLAGAANEQFF
TRBD1	TRBV15	TRBJ1-6	-	TGTGCCACCAGCCTCGGACCCGGGACAGGAGGGTGGTCACCCCTCCACTTT	CATSLGPGTGGWSPLHF
TRBD1	TRBV6-5	TRBJ1-1	-	TGTGCCAGCAGTTACTCGACAGGGGGGACTGAAGCTTTCTTT	CASSYSTGGTEAFF
TRBD2	TRBV7-9	TRBJ2-7	-	TGTGCCAGCAGCTTAGACCGGACTAGCGAGCAGTACTTC	CASSLDRTSEQYF
TRBD1	TRBV7-2	TRBJ2-7	once	TGTGCCAGCAGCTTAGCGGGGTTTGGGGACAGGGACTACGAGCAGTACTTC	CASSLAGFGDRDYEQYF
TRBD1	TRBV19	TRBJ2-7	once	TGTGCCAGTAGGGACAGGGCAACCTACGAGCAGTACTTC	CASRDRATYEQYF
-	TRBV6-5	TRBJ2-5	-	TGTGCCAGCAGCCTTCCGGACAGCCAAGAGACCCAGTACTTC	CASSLPDSQETQYF
-	TRBV4-1	TRBJ1-2	-	TGCGCCAGCAGCCAAGACCGCAGGATGCGTAACTATGGCTACACCTTC	CASSQDRRMRNYGYTF
TRBD2	TRBV5-1	TRBJ2-3	-	TGCGCCAGCAGCATGTCTAGCGGGGGTAGCACAGATACGCAGTATTTT	CASSMSSGGSTDTQYF
TRBD2	TRBV11-1	TRBJ2-3	-	TGTGCCAGCAGGGTAACGGGGGGGGGCACAGATACGCAGTATTTT	CASRVTGGGTDTQYF
-	TRBV27	TRBJ2-1	-	TGTGCCAGCAGTTTAAGGGGTTCCTCCTACAATGAGCAGTTCTTC	CASSLRGSSYNEQFF
-	TRBV27	TRBJ1-1	-	TGTGCCAGCAGCCACGGGGGGAGATTTGGAGCTTTCTTT	CASSHGGRFGAFF
-	TRBV4-1	TRBJ2-2	-	TGCGCCAGCAGCCAGGGACTGGCGAACACCGGGGAGCTGTTTTTT	CASSQGLANTGELFF
-	TRBV15	TRBJ2-7	-	TGTGCCACCAGCAGAGAGAAGGGGCTCGGACGGGCCTACGAGCAGTACTTC	CATSREKGLGRAYEQYF
TRBD1	TRBV5-6	TRBJ1-6	once	TGTGCCAGCAGCCCGGGACAGGGGTACTCACCCCTCCACTTT	CASSPGQGYSPLHF
TRBD1	TRBV28	TRBJ2-1	-	TGTGCCAGCAGTCCCTGGGACAGGCCCGTGGGTGAGCAGTTCTTC	CASSPWDRPVGEQFF
TRBD1	TRBV27	TRBJ1-1	-	TGTGCCAGCAGTTTCTACTCGAACAGGGGCCAAGAAGCTTTCTTT	CASSFYSNRGQEAFF
-	TRBV5-1	TRBJ2-1	-	TGCGCCAGCAGCTTGGGGACATCGAATGAGCAGTTCTTC	CASSLGTSNEQFF
TRBD1	TRBV7-9	TRBJ2-4	-	TGTGCCAGCAGCCCCCAGGGGGCTCTCATTCAGTACTTC	CASSPQGALIQYF
TRBD1	TRBV7-3	TRBJ2-2	-	TGTGCCAGCAGCTTATCACGGGACAGCGGGGAGCTGTTTTTT	CASSLSRDSGELFF
-	TRBV5-6	TRBJ2-1	-	TGTGCCAGCAGCTTGTCTGGGGGCCAAGAGTTCTTC	CASSLSGGQEFF
TRBD1	TRBV6-5	TRBJ2-2	-	TGTGCCAGCAGCCCAGACAGGGGGCGTAGCGGGGAGCTGTTTTTT	CASSPDRGRSGELFF
-	TRBV27	TRBJ1-1	-	TGTGCCAGCAGTTTCGTCCCCCTGGAGGTGAACACTGAAGCTTTCTTT	CASSFVPLEVNTEAFF
-	TRBV18	TRBJ2-5	-	TGTGCCAGCTCACCATATTCAGTCGAACGAGAGACCCAGTACTTC	CASSPYSVERETQYF
TRBD1	TRBV19	TRBJ1-5	-	TGTGCCAGTAGTCAAGTTCCGGGACAGGGTCTTGATCAGCCCCAGCATTTT	CASSQVPGQGLDQPQHF
-	TRBV30	TRBJ1-2	-	TGTGCCTGGAGTGTACGGAAACAGGTCCAAAACTATGGCTACACCTTC	CAWSVRKQVQNYGYTF
TRBD1	TRBV19	TRBJ1-1	-	TGTGCCAGTACACCCACAGGGGAAACTGAAGCTTTCTTT	CASTPTGETEAFF
-	TRBV9	TRBJ2-7	-	TGTGCCAGCAGCGGCGACAGATACGAGCAGTACTTC	CASSGDRYEQYF
-	TRBV28	TRBJ1-5	-	TGTGCCAGCAGTTCAGGTCAGCCCCAGCATTTT	CASSSGQPQHF